The 32 T cell receptor beta chains presented below share a single source sample, sequenced in a study of shared clonotypes between healthy human individuals. CD45RO-negative, CCR7-positively selected cells formed the naive CD8 fraction, excluding terminally differentiated effector memory CD45RA+ cells. Profiling relied on immunoSEQ multiplex PCR, and the TCRdb table lists in-frame clones only, not all of them. The sample lists about 2.1 million clones; about 93% were seen once. Sequencing input: naive CD8+ T cells from PBMCs. These receptors were collected from a man between 18 and 35 years old in good health. Some clones in this sample may be carry-over from other donors' samples.

This clone showed up just a few times. The genes are TRBV30 and TRBJ1-1; tentatively, D is TRBD1 (5 bases). CDR1 GTSNPN and CDR2 SVGIG come from the germline V gene (reference sequence). V shed 0 bases and J shed 7 bases, with 12 bases lying between them. The CDR3 loop spans 13 amino acids. The CDR3 region is CAWSVHGGNEAFF. The CDR3, as DNA: TGTGCCTGGAGTGTACATGGGGGAAATGAAGCTTTCTTT.

This clone has only a few counts. This chain links TRBV11-2 with TRBJ2-7; 7 bases align to TRBD2. From germline, CDR1 is SGHAT and CDR2 FQNNGV. CDR3 length: 14 amino acids. J lost 3 bases, V lost 5 bases, and 7 bases had no gene match. The CDR3 sequence is CASSPVGGFYEQYF. The DNA for the CDR3 is TGTGCCAGCAGCCCCGTGGGGGGGTTCTACGAGCAGTACTTC.

This chain links TRBV5-6 with TRBJ1-5; no reliable D call. Germline CDR1 SGHDT, CDR2 YYEEEE. This CDR3 spans 15 amino acids. Trimming pared 0 bases from V and 3 bases from J, leaving 10 bases between. The CDR3 reads CASSLAEQYNQPQHF. The CDR3 DNA reads as TGTGCCAGCAGCTTGGCGGAACAGTACAATCAGCCCCAGCATTTT.

This clone was counted a single time. The rearrangement links TRBV7-9 to TRBJ2-1; D might be TRBD1 (7 bases). Germline-derived CDR1 and CDR2 are SEHNR and FQNEAQ (reference sequence). CDR3 size: 16 residues. Trimming removed 5 bases from V and 4 bases from J, with 18 bases in between. DNA for the CDR3: TGTGCCAGCAGCCCAGACAGGGAGGTATTGTACAATGAGCAGTTCTTC. Translating it yields CASSPDREVLYNEQFF.

The gene calls are TRBV27 and TRBJ1-3, with D possibly being TRBD1 (5 bases). The CDR3 is made up of 12 amino acids. Looked up from germline, CDR1 is MNHEY and CDR2 is SMNVEV (reference sequence). Between the trimmed V and J ends, which lost 10 bases and 3 bases, there was a span of 10 bases. CDR3: CATRDLGNTIYF. The CDR3 DNA is TGTGCCACCCGGGACCTTGGAAACACCATATATTTT.

This chain joins TRBV29-1 and TRBJ1-2; D perhaps matches TRBD1 (5 bases). The CDR3 runs 9 residues. The germline V and J ends were trimmed by 6 bases and 6 bases, with 5 bases remaining between them. Looked up from germline, CDR1 is SQVTM and CDR2 is ANQGSEA. The CDR3 loop is CSVRDGYTF. CDR3 bases: TGCAGCGTCAGGGATGGCTACACCTTC.

In its sample, this clone was seen once. The V and J genes are TRBV7-9 and TRBJ2-1; 7 bases are a match to TRBD2. The length of the CDR3 is 16 residues. J gave up 5 bases and V 1 base, and 8 bases lay outside the gene matches. Germline V gives CDR1 SEHNR, CDR2 FQNEAQ (reference sequence). In DNA, the CDR3 is TGTGCCAGCAGCTTAGTCGCGGGAGTCCTGAACAATGAGCAGTTCTTC. Translating it yields CASSLVAGVLNNEQFF.

The chain has TRBV4-1 and TRBJ2-3; possible D gene TRBD2, 6 bases. CDR1 is MGHRA and CDR2 is YSYEKL in the germline V gene. The length of the CDR3 is 15 residues. Trimming removed 4 bases at V and 1 base at J, with 12 bases between. CDR3 sequence reads: CASSPPGAGTDTQYF. The CDR3 nucleotides read TGCGCCAGCAGCCCCCCGGGAGCCGGCACAGATACGCAGTATTTT.

The table lists this clone with a count of one. Other DNA sequences in this sample translate to the same CDR3. CDR3 sequence reads: CASSQALAGGSYEQYF. The DNA for the CDR3 is TGCGCCAGCAGCCAAGCTCTAGCGGGAGGTTCCTACGAGCAGTACTTC. The chain links TRBV4-1 to TRBJ2-7; 11 nucleotides align to TRBD2. Germline lookup yields CDR1 MGHRA and CDR2 YSYEKL. J gave up 1 base and V 1 base, and 3 bases lay outside the gene matches. The CDR3 covers 16 residues.

This clone was observed a single time. The chain uses TRBV27 and TRBJ1-5, with D unresolved. Germline V lookup: CDR1 MNHEY, CDR2 SMNVEV (reference sequence). Trimming removed 0 bases at V and 5 bases at J, with 11 bases between. The CDR3 sequence is 15 residues long. The CDR3 DNA reads as TGTGCCAGCAGTTTATCTTGGGGAAGTCATCAGCCCCAGCATTTT. Translation: CASSLSWGSHQPQHF.

The J gene is TRBJ2-7, the V gene TRBV11-2; no reliable D call. This CDR3 spans 16 amino acids. V lost 1 base and J 0 bases, leaving 13 bases between the germline ends. Per germline, CDR1 SGHAT and CDR2 FQNNGV. The CDR3 here is CASSLGGRFFSYEQYF. Here the CDR3 DNA reads TGTGCCAGCAGCTTAGGAGGCAGGTTCTTCTCCTACGAGCAGTACTTC.

On this clone itself: The same CDR3 also results from other DNA sequences found in this sample. This sequence joins TRBV7-8 and TRBJ2-1; 8 bases are shared with TRBD2. Trimming cost V 5 bases and J 5 bases; bases outside gene matches: 5. This CDR3 has 14 amino acids. Germline CDR1 reads SGHVS; CDR2 reads FQNEAQ. CDR3 sequence: CASSLGLAHNEQFF. The CDR3 DNA follows: TGTGCCAGCAGCCTCGGACTAGCCCACAATGAGCAGTTCTTC.

This rearrangement joins TRBV7-3 to TRBJ1-1, with D tentatively TRBD1 (5 bases). The V gene lost 1 base and the J gene lost 2 bases, with 23 bases spanning the gap. The V gene's germline CDR1 is SGHTA and CDR2 FQGTGA. The CDR3 consists of 19 residues. CDR3 nucleotide sequence: TGTGCCAGCAGCTTAATGTATCCCCGCCACGGGACGGATAACACTGAAGCTTTCTTT. This gives the protein CASSLMYPRHGTDNTEAFF.

The CDR3 protein is CASSERTPAYEQYF. As DNA, the CDR3 is TGTGCCAGCAGTGAAAGGACTCCAGCCTACGAGCAGTACTTC. The gene calls are TRBV6-1 and TRBJ2-7; possible D gene TRBD2, 5 bases. The length of the CDR3 is 14 residues. Between the trimmed V and J ends, which lost 2 bases and 2 bases, there was a span of 10 bases. Germline CDR1 reads MNHNS; CDR2 reads SASEGT.

The chain combines TRBV19 with TRBJ2-6; D is unresolved. Germline V gene sequence: CDR1 LNHDA, CDR2 SQIVND (reference sequence). Between the trimmed V and J ends, which lost 5 bases and 3 bases, there was a span of 11 bases. The CDR3 loop spans 15 amino acids. The CDR3 sequence: CASSPHIFGANVLTF. CDR3 in DNA: TGTGCCAGTAGTCCACACATCTTTGGGGCCAACGTCCTGACTTTC.

The CDR3 sequence is CASVGTEGGEQFF. The DNA of the CDR3 is TGTGCCAGCGTTGGGACGGAAGGTGGTGAGCAGTTCTTC. The chain has TRBV4-2 and TRBJ2-1; D might be TRBD1 or TRBD2, each matching 5 bases. This CDR3 is built from 13 residues. Germline V gene lookup returns CDR1 LGHNA and CDR2 YNFKEQ. Trimming shortened V by 8 bases and J by 9 bases, and 17 bases separated the two germline ends.

In DNA form, the CDR3 reads TGTGCCAGCAGCACAGAGTCTGAGGAAGCTTTCTTT. Its translation is CASSTESEEAFF. This rearrangement joins TRBV7-2 to TRBJ1-1; no clear D. V lost 5 bases to trimming and J lost 8 bases, with 12 bases between them. The CDR3 is 12 amino acids. Germline V gene data show CDR1 as SGHTA and CDR2 as FQGNSA.

The V and J genes are TRBV7-8 and TRBJ2-2; 9 bases align to TRBD1. V lost 5 bases, J lost 4 bases, and 2 bases stayed unmatched. The germline V gene encodes CDR1 SGHVS and CDR2 FQNEAQ. The CDR3 runs 14 residues. CDR3 nucleotides: TGTGCCAGCAGCCAGACAGGGGGCACCGGGGAGCTGTTTTTT. Translated: CASSQTGGTGELFF.

V and J are TRBV2 and TRBJ2-5; tentatively, D is TRBD1 (5 bases). Trimming cost V 2 bases and J 4 bases, with 11 bases left between them. The germline V gene has CDR1 SNHLY and CDR2 FYNNEI. The CDR3 has 14 residues. CDR3 DNA: TGTGCCAGCAGTGAATGGGTCAGGGTAGAGACCCAGTACTTC. The encoded protein is CASSEWVRVETQYF.

V is TRBV5-5 and J is TRBJ2-7; the D gene could be TRBD1 or TRBD2 (6 bases each). Germline values: CDR1 SGHKS, CDR2 YYEKEE (reference sequence). Trimming removed 1 base from V and 3 bases from J, with 11 bases in between. The CDR3 spans 14 residues. Here the CDR3 reads CASSLSGGNYEQYF. CDR3 in DNA: TGTGCCAGCAGCTTGTCCGGGGGCAACTACGAGCAGTACTTC.

J is TRBJ2-1 and V is TRBV7-9; 12 bases match TRBD2. Unmatched junction bases numbered 2, after V lost 3 bases and J lost 5 bases. This CDR3 is built from 15 residues. The germline CDR1 and CDR2 sequences are SEHNR and FQNEAQ (reference sequence). CDR3 in DNA: TGTGCCAGCAGCTTCGGACTAGCGGGGAACAATGAGCAGTTCTTC. It yields the protein CASSFGLAGNNEQFF.

Concerning this clone itself: The same CDR3 can be traced to other DNA sequences in this sample. V and J are TRBV28 and TRBJ2-5; D could derive from TRBD1 or TRBD2 (6 bases each). Germline V gene data show CDR1 as MDHEN and CDR2 as SYDVKM. CDR3 length equals 13 residues. The V end lost 2 bases, the J end lost 5 bases, and 9 bases lay between the germline ends. The CDR3 sequence: CASSLEGGETQYF. In nucleotides, the CDR3 is TGTGCCAGCAGTTTAGAGGGGGGTGAGACCCAGTACTTC.

This clone was seen once. The chain couples TRBV4-1 to TRBJ2-2; 11 nucleotides match TRBD2. V gave up 1 base and J gave up 6 bases; unmatched junction bases: 7. From germline, CDR1 is MGHRA and CDR2 YSYEKL. This CDR3 comprises 17 residues. CDR3 coding DNA: TGCGCCAGCAGCCAAGGACTAGCGGGGCGCAGCCCCGGGGAGCTGTTTTTT. Translation: CASSQGLAGRSPGELFF.

Of note for this clone: At one of its ends the junction is not consistent with the germline gene, which may arise from a read error. This chain uses TRBV27 with TRBJ2-5, with D perhaps matching TRBD2 (7 bases). There are 16 residues in the CDR3. Per the germline V gene, CDR1 is MNHEY and CDR2 is SMNVEV (reference sequence). The CDR3 nucleotides read TGTGCCAGCAGTTCCCGCTCTCCGGGGGGCTGGGAGACCCGGTACTTC. The encoded protein is CASSSRSPGGWETRYF.

This chain joins TRBV4-1 and TRBJ2-1, with 8 bases lining up with TRBD2. The trim removed 6 bases at V and 4 bases at J, leaving 8 bases unmatched. Germline V gene lookup returns CDR1 MGHRA and CDR2 YSYEKL. The CDR3 runs 15 residues. The CDR3 DNA reads as TGCGCCAGCAGTCTACTTAGCGGGGAATACAATGAGCAGTTCTTC. As protein: CASSLLSGEYNEQFF.

This chain connects TRBV29-1 to TRBJ1-5; D possibly corresponds to TRBD1 (5 bases). The CDR3 totals 13 residues. Germline V lookup: CDR1 SQVTM, CDR2 ANQGSEA. V dropped 1 base and J dropped 6 bases, with 10 bases sitting between them. CDR3 DNA sequence: TGCAGCGTTGAAGGGCAAAGGGGTCAGCCCCAGCATTTT. This sequence encodes CSVEGQRGQPQHF.

The chain is built from TRBV19 and TRBJ1-5, with D maybe TRBD1 (5 bases). The CDR3 sequence is 14 residues long. Trimming took off 1 base at V and 9 bases at J, with 13 bases between the two ends. Germline assignment: CDR1 LNHDA and CDR2 SQIVND (reference sequence). The CDR3 loop reads CASSIGDGQGPQHF. CDR3 bases: TGTGCCAGTAGTATAGGGGACGGTCAGGGGCCCCAGCATTTT.

This clone was detected only a few times. The same CDR3 is also encoded by other DNA sequences in this sample. The CDR3 nucleotides read TGTGCCAGCAGTTTCTCAGCGGGAGCAACCTCCTACGAGCAGTACTTC. This translates into CASSFSAGATSYEQYF. The chain employs TRBV27 and TRBJ2-7; 8 nucleotides line up with TRBD2. The V gene's germline CDR1 is MNHEY and CDR2 SMNVEV (reference sequence). V trimming: 3 bases; J trimming: 0 bases; junction bases outside the gene matches: 7. The CDR3 spans 16 residues.

V usage is TRBV29-1 and J usage is TRBJ2-5; D is undetermined. This CDR3 comprises 12 residues. V gave up 6 bases and J gave up 5 bases, with 13 bases separating them. The V gene's germline CDR1 is SQVTM and CDR2 ANQGSEA. CDR3 coding DNA: TGCAGCGTGGGTGGACCTGGGGAGACCCAGTACTTC. Its translation: CSVGGPGETQYF. The full variable domain, its missing parts supplied by reference TRBV29-1 and TRBJ2-5, is SAVISQKPSRDICQRGTSLTIQCQVDSQVTMMFWYRQQPGQSLTLIATANQGSEATYESGFVIDKFPISRPNLTFSTLTVSNMSPEDSSIYLCSVGGPGETQYFGPGTRLLVL.

The V and J genes are TRBV4-1 and TRBJ1-5; D not resolved. The germline V gene encodes CDR1 MGHRA and CDR2 YSYEKL. V was clipped by 0 bases and J by 4 bases, with 10 bases between them. This CDR3 spans 15 amino acids. CDR3 DNA: TGCGCCAGCAGCCAAGATGGGCCTCATAATCAGCCCCAGCATTTT. Translated: CASSQDGPHNQPQHF.

The V gene is TRBV4-2, the J gene TRBJ2-1; 10 bases align to TRBD2. The V segment lost 5 bases and the J segment 9 bases; nucleotides outside the gene matches: 7. Per the germline V gene, CDR1 is LGHNA and CDR2 is YNFKEQ. This CDR3 region has 14 residues. CDR3 protein: CASSTSGRVGEQFF. The CDR3 DNA reads as TGTGCCAGCAGCACCAGCGGGAGGGTAGGTGAGCAGTTCTTC.

In DNA, the CDR3 is TGTGCCAGCAGCCCTTTAGGAGCGGGAGCGGATGAGCAGTTCTTC. Protein sequence: CASSPLGAGADEQFF. The chain joins TRBV9 to TRBJ2-1; 8 nucleotides agree with TRBD2. V gave up 4 bases and J gave up 8 bases; unmatched junction bases: 11. Germline V gene sequence: CDR1 SGDLS, CDR2 YYNGEE. This CDR3 contains 15 residues.